The 4 T cell receptor beta chains below all came from one sample that was sequenced in a study of cytomegalovirus exposure and HLA in healthy donors. Primers included in the PCR were 60 Vbeta and 13 Jbeta primers. Sequencing used immunoSEQ multiplex PCR; TCRdb keeps in-frame clones, though not all of them. The table for this sample gives about 200,000 clones. Sequenced material: PBMCs. Every receptor here comes from a boy younger than 18 in good health and CMV-seronegative.

The V gene is TRBV28, the J gene TRBJ1-1, with D possibly being TRBD1 (5 bases). Germline V CDR1 and CDR2: MDHEN, SYDVKM. CDR3 length: 13 amino acids. V was cut by 5 bases and J by 3 bases, with 10 bases left in between. Here the CDR3 reads CASSNHRYTEAFF. The CDR3 DNA is TGTGCCAGCAGTAACCACAGGTACACTGAAGCTTTCTTT.

The genes are TRBV5-6 and TRBJ1-6, with TRBD1 matching 9 bases. V was clipped by 3 bases and J by 3 bases; unmatched bases: 4. There are 16 residues in the CDR3. The V gene's germline CDR1 is SGHDT and CDR2 YYEEEE. CDR3 loop: CASSSGTGSYNSPLHF. DNA of the CDR3: TGTGCCAGCAGCTCCGGGACAGGGAGCTATAATTCACCCCTCCACTTT.

The rearrangement joins TRBV30 to TRBJ2-1; D is possibly TRBD2 (5 bases). V was pared by 3 bases and J by 6 bases, with 15 bases between. The CDR3 totals 14 residues. The germline gives CDR1 GTSNPN, CDR2 SVGIG (reference sequence). The CDR3 spells CAWRAVLKGNEQFF. CDR3 DNA: TGTGCCTGGAGAGCGGTACTGAAGGGCAATGAGCAGTTCTTC. Combining the CDR3 with reference TRBV30 and TRBJ2-1 gives the whole variable domain SQTIHQWPATLVQPVGSPLSLECTVEGTSNPNLYWYRQAAGRGLQLLFYSVGIGQISSEVPQNLSASRPQDRQFILSSKKLLLSDSGFYLCAWRAVLKGNEQFFGPGTRLTVL.

This chain joins TRBV30 and TRBJ2-5; 9 bases align to TRBD1. Trimming at V came to 6 bases and at J to 2 bases, leaving 4 bases not matched to a gene. The germline CDR1 and CDR2 sequences are GTSNPN and SVGIG (reference sequence). This CDR3 comprises 13 residues. The DNA of the CDR3 is TGTGCCTGTGGACAGGGGCTACAAGAGACCCAGTACTTC. It codes for CACGQGLQETQYF.